This T cell receptor beta chain emerged from a study of CD8 T cells in ankylosing spondylitis. Study outcomes and limitations: Reportedly, significant enrichment of disease-linked clones occurred in matched ankylosing spondylitis synovial fluid. Among TCR beta sequences, a motif of several highly homologous variants appeared characteristic of ankylosing spondylitis blood.

This clonotype turned up a few times. Its antigen is unknown. Using quantitative 5'-RACE with molecular barcodes, the authors made TCR beta libraries. TCRdb reprocessed the 5' RACE reads with MiXCR, giving one entry per CDR3 protein. The sample lists 250,000 to 400,000 distinct CDR3 sequences; around 10% were seen once. The TCR was taken from a female donor with ankylosing spondylitis or in good health (not recorded which). The sequencing sample was made of blood, either unsorted or a sorted T cell fraction (not recorded which).

The CDR3 sequence: CASSFLGNEKLFF. For the CDR3, the DNA is TGTGCCAGCAGTTTCCTGGGTAATGAAAAACTGTTTTTT. The chain carries TRBV27 and TRBJ1-4; D is undetermined. Trimming removed 3 bases from V and 4 bases from J, with 6 bases in between. From germline, CDR1 is MNHEY and CDR2 SMNVEV (reference sequence). This CDR3 is 13 amino acids long. Filled out from reference TRBV27 and TRBJ1-4, the complete variable domain reads EAQVTQNPRYLITVTGKKLTVTCSQNMNHEYMSWYRQDPGLGLRQIYYSMNVEVTDKGDVPEGYKVSRKEKRNFPLILESPSPNQTSLYFCASSFLGNEKLFFGSGTQLSVL.